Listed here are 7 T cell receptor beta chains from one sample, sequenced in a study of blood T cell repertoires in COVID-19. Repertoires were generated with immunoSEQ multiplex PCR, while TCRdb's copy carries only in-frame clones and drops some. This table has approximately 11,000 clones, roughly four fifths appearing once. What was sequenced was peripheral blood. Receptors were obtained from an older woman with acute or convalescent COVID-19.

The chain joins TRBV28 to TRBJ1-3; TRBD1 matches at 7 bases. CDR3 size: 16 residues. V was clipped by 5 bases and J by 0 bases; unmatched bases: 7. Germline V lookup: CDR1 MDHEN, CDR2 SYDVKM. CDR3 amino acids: CASSPTGVSSGNTIYF. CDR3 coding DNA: TGTGCCAGCAGTCCAACAGGGGTCTCCTCTGGAAACACCATATATTTT. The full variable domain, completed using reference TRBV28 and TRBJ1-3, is DVKVTQSSRYLVKRTGEKVFLECVQDMDHENMFWYRQDPGLGLRLIYFSYDVKMKEKGDIPEGYSVSREKKERFSLILESASTNQTSMYLCASSPTGVSSGNTIYFGEGSWLTVV.

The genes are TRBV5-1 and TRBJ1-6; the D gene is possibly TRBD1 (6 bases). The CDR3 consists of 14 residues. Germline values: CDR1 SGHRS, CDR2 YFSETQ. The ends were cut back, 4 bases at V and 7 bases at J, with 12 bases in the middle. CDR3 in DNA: TGCGCCAGCAGCACAGGACAGTTAAATTCACCCCTCCACTTT. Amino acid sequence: CASSTGQLNSPLHF.

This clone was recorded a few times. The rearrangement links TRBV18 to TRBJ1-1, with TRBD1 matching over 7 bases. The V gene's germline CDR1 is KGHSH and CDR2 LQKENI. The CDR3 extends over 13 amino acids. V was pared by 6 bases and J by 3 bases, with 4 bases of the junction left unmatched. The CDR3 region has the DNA TGTGCCAGCTCTTCAACAGGGGACACTGAAGCTTTCTTT. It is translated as CASSSTGDTEAFF.

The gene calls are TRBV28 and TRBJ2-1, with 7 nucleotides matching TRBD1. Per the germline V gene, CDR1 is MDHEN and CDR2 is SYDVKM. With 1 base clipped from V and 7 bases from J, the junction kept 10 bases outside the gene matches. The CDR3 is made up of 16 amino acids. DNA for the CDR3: TGTGCCAGCAGTTTATCGACAGGGTTACCCTCAAATGAGCAGTTCTTC. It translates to CASSLSTGLPSNEQFF.

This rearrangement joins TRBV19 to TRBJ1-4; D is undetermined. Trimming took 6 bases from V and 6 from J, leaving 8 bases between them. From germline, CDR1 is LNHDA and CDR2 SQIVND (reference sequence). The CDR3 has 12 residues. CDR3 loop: CASSSPDEKLFF. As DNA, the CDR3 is TGTGCCAGTAGCTCTCCGGATGAAAAACTGTTTTTT.

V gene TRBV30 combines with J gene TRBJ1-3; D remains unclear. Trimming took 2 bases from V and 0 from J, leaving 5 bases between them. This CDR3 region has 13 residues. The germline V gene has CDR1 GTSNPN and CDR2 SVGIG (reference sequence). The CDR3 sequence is CAWSPGSGNTIYF. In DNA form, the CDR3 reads TGTGCCTGGAGTCCGGGCTCTGGAAACACCATATATTTT.

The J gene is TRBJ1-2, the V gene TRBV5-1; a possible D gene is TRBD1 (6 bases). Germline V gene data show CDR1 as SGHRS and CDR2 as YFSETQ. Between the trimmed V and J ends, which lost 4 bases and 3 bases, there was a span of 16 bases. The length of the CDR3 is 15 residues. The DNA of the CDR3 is TGCGCCAGCAGCAGTGGACAGAGAACCCACTATGGCTACACCTTC. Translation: CASSSGQRTHYGYTF.